Listed below are T cell receptor beta chains from one sample, sequenced in a study of vaccination and CD4 T cells after COVID-19. Their recognized antigens are unknown. TCRdb ran MiXCR on the PCR reads and lists one entry per CDR3 protein. Of about 25,000 distinct CDR3 sequences listed, roughly 40% are singletons. The specimen was CD4+ T cells from blood, cultured in vitro. These receptors were taken from a human donor who had recovered from COVID-19. Both conserved end residues are part of each CDR3. D genes are given only for firm matches. Clone size, where shown, is once, few, many, or a class for clones that have expanded.

D: TRBD2
V: TRBV7-2
length: 15
size: .
J: TRBJ2-7
CDR3: CASSFLAASSYEQYF
DNA: TGTGCCAGCAGCTTTCTAGCGGCAAGCTCCTACGAGCAGTACTTC

D: .
V: TRBV18
length: 16
size: .
J: TRBJ1-6
CDR3: CASSPRESSYNSPLHF
DNA: TGTGCCAGCTCACCCAGGGAGAGCTCCTATAATTCACCCCTCCACTTT

D: .
V: TRBV2
length: 15
size: once
J: TRBJ1-5
CDR3: CASSDTAYSNQPQHF
DNA: TGTGCCAGCAGTGACACAGCCTATAGCAATCAGCCCCAGCATTTT

D: .
V: TRBV5-1
length: 14
size: .
J: TRBJ2-7
CDR3: CASSLTGSGYEQYF
DNA: TGCGCCAGCAGCCTGACAGGATCCGGGTACGAGCAGTACTTC

D: TRBD1
V: TRBV6-1
length: 15
size: .
J: TRBJ2-7
CDR3: CASRRDRGRNYEQYF
DNA: TGTGCCAGCAGAAGAGACAGGGGCCGGAATTACGAGCAGTACTTC

D: .
V: TRBV6-5
length: 15
size: .
J: TRBJ2-7
CDR3: CASSYRTGSSYEQYF
DNA: TGTGCCAGCAGTTACCGGACCGGCAGCTCCTACGAGCAGTACTTC

D: .
V: TRBV7-9
length: 20
size: .
J: TRBJ2-7
CDR3: CASSFFEFITRSGAAYEQYF
DNA: TGTGCCAGCAGCTTCTTTGAGTTTATAACCCGGTCCGGGGCAGCCTACGAGCAGTACTTC

D: .
V: TRBV7-3
length: 15
size: .
J: TRBJ2-7
CDR3: CASSPRGGKGYEQYF
DNA: TGTGCCAGCAGCCCCAGGGGGGGGAAGGGCTACGAGCAGTACTTC

D: .
V: TRBV6-2/TRBV6-3
length: 13
size: .
J: TRBJ1-5
CDR3: CASSYRDKQPQHF
DNA: TGTGCCAGCAGTTATAGGGACAAACAGCCCCAGCATTTT

D: .
V: TRBV28
length: 15
size: .
J: TRBJ2-2
CDR3: CASSIGGTNTGELFF
DNA: TGTGCCAGCAGTATCGGGGGAACGAACACAGGGGAGCTGTTTTTT

D: .
V: TRBV2
length: 12
size: .
J: TRBJ1-2
CDR3: CASSVPTRGYTF
DNA: TGTGCCAGCAGTGTCCCAACACGAGGCTACACCTTC

D: .
V: TRBV29-1
length: 12
size: once
J: TRBJ1-1
CDR3: CSVEIPRPEAFF
DNA: TGCAGCGTTGAGATTCCCCGGCCTGAAGCTTTCTTT

D: TRBD2
V: TRBV6-5
length: 15
size: .
J: TRBJ2-3
CDR3: CASSYGGGLTDTQYF
DNA: TGTGCCAGCAGTTACGGCGGGGGACTCACAGATACGCAGTATTTT

D: .
V: TRBV20-1
length: 14
size: .
J: TRBJ2-7
CDR3: CSAPVAGSSYEQYF
DNA: TGCAGTGCTCCCGTCGCCGGGAGCTCCTACGAGCAGTACTTC

D: .
V: TRBV29-1
length: 14
size: .
J: TRBJ1-5
CDR3: CSVVEAGRNQPQHF
DNA: TGCAGCGTTGTTGAGGCAGGGCGCAATCAGCCCCAGCATTTT

D: .
V: TRBV29-1
length: 12
size: .
J: TRBJ1-5
CDR3: CSVGAHNQPQHF
DNA: TGCAGCGTTGGGGCCCACAATCAGCCCCAGCATTTT

D: .
V: TRBV5-1
length: 17
size: once
J: TRBJ2-5
CDR3: CASSSGNRVQAGETQYF
DNA: TGCGCCAGCAGCTCGGGAAACAGGGTACAGGCAGGGGAGACCCAGTACTTC

D: .
V: TRBV5-8
length: 17
size: .
J: TRBJ2-1
CDR3: CASSQYRELYSYNEQFF
DNA: TGTGCCAGCAGTCAATACCGGGAACTGTACTCCTACAATGAGCAGTTCTTC

D: .
V: TRBV20-1
length: 12
size: .
J: TRBJ2-2
CDR3: CSGATNTGELFF
DNA: TGCAGTGGAGCGACGAACACCGGGGAGCTGTTTTTT

D: TRBD2
V: TRBV6-2/TRBV6-3
length: 16
size: few
J: TRBJ2-3
CDR3: CASRPPVAGGTDTQYF
DNA: TGTGCCAGCAGACCACCAGTAGCGGGAGGAACAGATACGCAGTATTTT

D: .
V: TRBV12-3/TRBV12-4
length: 12
size: .
J: TRBJ1-2
CDR3: CASKLTYYGYTF
DNA: TGTGCCAGCAAACTAACCTATTATGGCTACACCTTC

D: TRBD1
V: TRBV2
length: 14
size: few
J: TRBJ2-7
CDR3: CASFRTGLSYEQYF
DNA: TGTGCCAGCTTTAGGACAGGTCTCTCCTACGAGCAGTACTTC

D: .
V: TRBV20-1
length: 14
size: once
J: TRBJ2-1
CDR3: CSARDPRWDNEQFF
DNA: TGCAGTGCTAGAGATCCTCGTTGGGACAATGAGCAGTTCTTC

D: TRBD1
V: TRBV6-1
length: 13
size: .
J: TRBJ1-1
CDR3: CASTEWDRLEAFF
DNA: TGTGCCAGCACCGAATGGGACAGGCTTGAAGCTTTCTTT

D: .
V: TRBV6-1
length: 11
size: medium-sized
J: TRBJ2-7
CDR3: CASSHRHEQYF
DNA: TGTGCCAGCAGCCACCGCCACGAGCAGTACTTC

D: .
V: TRBV12-3/TRBV12-4
length: 15
size: .
J: TRBJ1-1
CDR3: CASSEQGPLNTEAFF
DNA: TGTGCCAGCAGCGAACAGGGACCCCTGAACACTGAAGCTTTCTTT

D: .
V: TRBV15
length: 13
size: .
J: TRBJ2-7
CDR3: CATSSVPAGEQYF
DNA: TGTGCCACCAGCAGCGTCCCCGCTGGCGAGCAGTACTTC

D: .
V: TRBV11-2
length: 13
size: few
J: TRBJ1-1
CDR3: CASSLNQQGTAFF
DNA: TGTGCCAGCAGCTTAAATCAACAGGGTACCGCTTTCTTT

D: .
V: TRBV6-1
length: 14
size: few
J: TRBJ1-5
CDR3: CASSVDSRNQPQHF
DNA: TGTGCCAGCAGCGTCGACAGCCGCAATCAGCCCCAGCATTTT

D: .
V: TRBV19
length: 13
size: .
J: TRBJ2-7
CDR3: CASSERSSYEQYF
DNA: TGTGCCAGTAGTGAACGGTCCTCCTACGAGCAGTACTTC

D: TRBD2
V: TRBV15
length: 15
size: few
J: TRBJ2-1
CDR3: CATSRDGRAYNEQFF
DNA: TGTGCCACCAGCAGAGACGGGAGGGCCTACAATGAGCAGTTCTTC

D: .
V: TRBV6-1
length: 14
size: .
J: TRBJ1-4
CDR3: CASSPMGTNEKLFF
DNA: TGTGCCAGCAGTCCGATGGGGACTAATGAAAAACTGTTTTTT

D: TRBD2
V: TRBV20-1
length: 11
size: .
J: TRBJ2-5
CDR3: CSAAGEGTQYF
DNA: TGCAGTGCTGCGGGAGAGGGGACCCAGTACTTC

D: TRBD1
V: TRBV6-5
length: 14
size: few
J: TRBJ1-1
CDR3: CASSWGQGVSGAFF
DNA: TGTGCCAGCAGTTGGGGACAGGGTGTATCTGGAGCTTTCTTT

D: TRBD2
V: TRBV27
length: 17
size: once
J: TRBJ2-5
CDR3: CASRNLGLAGVKETQYF
DNA: TGTGCCAGCAGAAACCTGGGACTAGCGGGAGTAAAGGAGACCCAGTACTTC